The sequence of this TCR beta chain was determined in a study of blood T cell repertoires in COVID-19. The CDR3 is made up of 15 amino acids. Trimming cost V 4 bases and J 3 bases; bases outside gene matches: 3. CDR1 and CDR2 (germline): MNHEY, SVGAGI. TCRdb's copy holds only in-frame clones and misses some; the assay was immunoSEQ multiplex PCR. This table holds around 200,000 clones, 75% to 85% found once. The rearrangement joins TRBV6-5 to TRBJ2-2; 9 bases are shared with TRBD1. This TCR was sampled from a woman between 40 and 55 years old with COVID-19, enrolled during active disease. Source material: peripheral blood. The CDR3 is CASSSTGGHTGELFF. In nucleotides, the CDR3 is TGTGCCAGCAGTTCGACAGGGGGTCACACCGGGGAGCTGTTTTTT.